The clone carrying this T cell receptor beta chain was seen a handful of times. These data belong to a study of T-cell reconstitution after alpha-beta-depleted transplantation in children. It was with unique molecular identifiers that the TCRbeta library was prepared. A single record per CDR3 protein comes from TCRdb applying MiXCR to the PCR reads. The table lists more than 400,000 distinct CDR3 sequences, roughly an eighth of them singletons. The CDR3 loop spans 14 amino acids. Germline CDR1 reads MDHEN; CDR2 reads SYDVKM. V lost 2 bases to trimming and J lost 8 bases, with 12 bases between them. This TCR came from a female patient under 10 years old who had a stem cell transplant for aplastic anemia, so the T cells may come from the graft donor. This sample comprised PBMCs, mostly from graft donor cells, obtained 180 days after TCRalphabeta/CD19-depleted stem cell transplant. J is TRBJ1-4 and V is TRBV28, with D perhaps matching TRBD1 (5 bases). The CDR3 spells CASSLHEGLEKLFF. The CDR3 DNA reads as TGTGCCAGCAGTTTACATGAGGGACTCGAAAAACTGTTTTTT.